This T cell receptor (beta chain) originates from a study of OX40 agonist ivuxolimab in advanced cancers. The overall study: Patients got intravenous ivuxolimab at 0.01 to 10 mg/kg every 2 weeks. Study-wide results and limits: Certain nonresponders likewise exhibited a low normalized T-cell clonal expansion. Blood T cells, both CD4+ and CD8+, expanded clonally by week 6 at 0.1 to 3.0 mg/kg.

The data were produced by immunoSEQ multiplex PCR, yet TCRdb's version contains in-frame clones alone and is incomplete. The sample carries some 72,000 clones, under 95% recorded once. Points on this clone: The antigen is not known.

Peripheral blood came from all dose cohorts at three timepoints. This CDR3 has 14 residues. Germline assignment: CDR1 SGHAT and CDR2 FQNNGV. Trimming stripped 1 base from V and 4 bases from J, with 5 bases between. The chain carries TRBV11-2 and TRBJ1-6, with TRBD1 as a possible D gene (5 bases). The sequence was obtained from an adult with an advanced solid tumor such as melanoma, head and neck, liver or kidney cancer. This specimen was CD4+ or CD8+ T cells sorted from blood, taken in a trial of the OX40 agonist ivuxolimab. CDR3 DNA: TGTGCCAGCAGCTTAGGACAGTATAATTCACCCCTCCACTTT. It yields the protein CASSLGQYNSPLHF.